This paragraph covers one T cell receptor beta chain sequence. Its antigen is undetermined. This table comes from immunoSEQ multiplex PCR, and its TCRdb copy is limited to in-frame clones, with some not included. Altogether 55,000 to 75,000 clones are present, just over 90% being singletons, with the ten largest covering about 2.4%. This sample is part of a study of OX40 agonist ivuxolimab in advanced cancers. Study-level information: The study gave patients intravenous ivuxolimab at 0.01 to 10 mg/kg every 2 weeks. Among those enrolled, mean age was approximately 62 years (range about 23 to 80) and about 79% were male. Of the participants, under 50% had some prior anti-PD-1, anti-PD-L1 or anti-CTLA-4 therapy, which was allowed.

Study-level points and caveats: At 0.1 to 3.0 mg/kg and by week 6, clonal expansion occurred in CD4+ and CD8+ blood T cells.

Germline CDR1 and CDR2: MNHEY and SMNVEV (reference sequence). The CDR3 has 17 residues. Trimming left V 5 bases short and J 0 bases short, with 14 bases between. Sequenced material: CD4+ or CD8+ T cells sorted from blood, taken in a trial of the OX40 agonist ivuxolimab. This clonotype was obtained from an adult with an advanced solid tumor such as melanoma, head and neck, liver or kidney cancer. The chain is built from TRBV27 and TRBJ2-6; D unclear. CDR3 sequence reads: CASSPPVRTSGANVLTF. CDR3 nucleotides: TGTGCCAGCAGTCCCCCTGTAAGGACCTCTGGGGCCAACGTCCTGACTTTC.